This T cell receptor (beta chain) was observed in a study of T cell changes during pregnancy in multiple sclerosis. V lost 2 bases and J lost 7; bases outside the gene matches: 18. Germline assignment: CDR1 SGHTA and CDR2 FQGTGA. The CDR3 totals 19 residues. TCRdb keeps only in-frame clones here, not all; method: immunoSEQ multiplex PCR. The sample lists some 20,000 clones, about 90% occurring once. The receptor's source is a female donor in good health, enrolled as a control in a pregnancy study. This chain uses TRBV7-3 with TRBJ2-1; the match to TRBD2 covers 9 bases. Sequences were derived from CD8+ T cells from peripheral blood mononuclear cells, sampled after pregnancy. Here the CDR3 reads CASSLVPLAGLRKGNEQFF. The CDR3 DNA sequence: TGTGCCAGCAGCTTAGTTCCCCTAGCGGGGCTGCGGAAAGGGAATGAGCAGTTCTTC.